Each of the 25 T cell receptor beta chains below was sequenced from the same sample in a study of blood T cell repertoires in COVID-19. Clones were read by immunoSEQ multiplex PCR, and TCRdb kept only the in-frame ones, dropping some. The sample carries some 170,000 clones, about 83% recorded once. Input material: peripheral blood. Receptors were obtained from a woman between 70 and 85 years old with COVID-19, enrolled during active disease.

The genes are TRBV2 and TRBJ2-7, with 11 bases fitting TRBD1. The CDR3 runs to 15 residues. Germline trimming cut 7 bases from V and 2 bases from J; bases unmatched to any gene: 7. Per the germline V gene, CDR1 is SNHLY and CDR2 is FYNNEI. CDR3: CASTQDRGQTYEQYF. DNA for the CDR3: TGTGCCAGCACCCAGGACAGGGGGCAAACCTACGAGCAGTACTTC.

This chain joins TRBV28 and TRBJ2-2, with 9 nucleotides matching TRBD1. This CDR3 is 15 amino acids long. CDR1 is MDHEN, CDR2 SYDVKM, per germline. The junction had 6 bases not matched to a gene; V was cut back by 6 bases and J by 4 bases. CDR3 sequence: CASSRGTGTTGELFF. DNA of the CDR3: TGTGCCAGCAGCCGCGGGACAGGGACCACCGGGGAGCTGTTTTTT.

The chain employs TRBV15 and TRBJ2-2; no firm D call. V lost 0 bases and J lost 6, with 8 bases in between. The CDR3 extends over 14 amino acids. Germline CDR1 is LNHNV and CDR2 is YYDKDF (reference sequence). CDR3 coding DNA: TGTGCCACCAGCAGAGACGAGGTCTCCGGGGAGCTGTTTTTT. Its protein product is CATSRDEVSGELFF.

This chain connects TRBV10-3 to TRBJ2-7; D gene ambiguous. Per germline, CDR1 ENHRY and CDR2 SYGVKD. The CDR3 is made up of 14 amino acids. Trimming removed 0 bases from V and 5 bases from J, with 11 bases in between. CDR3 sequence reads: CAISESPPLHEQYF. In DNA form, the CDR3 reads TGTGCCATCAGTGAGTCCCCCCCGCTACACGAGCAGTACTTC.

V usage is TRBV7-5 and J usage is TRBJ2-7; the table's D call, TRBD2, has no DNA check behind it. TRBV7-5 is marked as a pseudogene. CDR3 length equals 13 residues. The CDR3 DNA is TGTGCCAGAAGTCGGGGTAACTCCTACGAGCAGTACTTC. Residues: CARSRGNSYEQYF.

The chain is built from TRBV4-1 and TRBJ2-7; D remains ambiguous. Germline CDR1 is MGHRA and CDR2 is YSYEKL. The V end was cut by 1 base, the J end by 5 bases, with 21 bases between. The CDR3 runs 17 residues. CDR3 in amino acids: CASSQGVFGVESHEQYF. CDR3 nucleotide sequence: TGCGCCAGCAGCCAAGGGGTGTTCGGAGTCGAAAGTCACGAGCAGTACTTC.

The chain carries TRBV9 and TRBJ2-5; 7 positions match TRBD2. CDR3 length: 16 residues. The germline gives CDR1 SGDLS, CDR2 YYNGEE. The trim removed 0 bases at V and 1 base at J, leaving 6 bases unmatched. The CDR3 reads CASSVEDSGFQETQYF. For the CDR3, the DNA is TGTGCCAGCAGCGTAGAGGATAGCGGGTTCCAAGAGACCCAGTACTTC. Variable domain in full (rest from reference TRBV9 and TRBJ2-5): DSGVTQTPKHLITATGQRVTLRCSPRSGDLSVYWYQQSLDQGLQFLIQYYNGEERAKGNILERFSAQQFPDLHSELNLSSLELGDSALYFCASSVEDSGFQETQYFGPGTRLLVL.

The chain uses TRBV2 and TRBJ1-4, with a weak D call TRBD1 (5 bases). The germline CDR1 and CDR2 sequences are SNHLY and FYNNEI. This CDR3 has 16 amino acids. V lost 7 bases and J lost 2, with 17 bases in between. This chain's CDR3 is CASMGGTWITNEKLFF. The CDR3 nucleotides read TGTGCCAGCATGGGGGGGACTTGGATCACTAATGAAAAACTGTTTTTT.

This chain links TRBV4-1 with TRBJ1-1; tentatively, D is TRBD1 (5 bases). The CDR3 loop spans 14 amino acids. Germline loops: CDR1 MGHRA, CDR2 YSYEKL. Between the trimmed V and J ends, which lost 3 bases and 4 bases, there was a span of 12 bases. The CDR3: CASSQWGVATEAFF. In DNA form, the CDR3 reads TGCGCCAGCAGCCAGTGGGGGGTAGCCACTGAAGCTTTCTTT.

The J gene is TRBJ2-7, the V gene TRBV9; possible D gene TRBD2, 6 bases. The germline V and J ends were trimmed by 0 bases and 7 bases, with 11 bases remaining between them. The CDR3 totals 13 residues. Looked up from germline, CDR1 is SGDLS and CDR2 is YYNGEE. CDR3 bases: TGTGCCAGCAGCGTAGTGATTCGGGGGGAGCAGTACTTC. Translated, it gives CASSVVIRGEQYF.

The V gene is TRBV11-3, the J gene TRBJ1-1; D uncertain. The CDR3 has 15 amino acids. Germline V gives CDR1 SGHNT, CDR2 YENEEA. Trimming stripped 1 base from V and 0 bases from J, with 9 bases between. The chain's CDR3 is CASSLVGNMNTEAFF. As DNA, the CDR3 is TGTGCCAGCAGCTTAGTGGGCAACATGAACACTGAAGCTTTCTTT. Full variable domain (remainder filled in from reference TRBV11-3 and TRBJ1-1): EAGVVQSPRYKIIEKKQPVAFWCNPISGHNTLYWYLQNLGQGPELLIRYENEEAVDDSQLPKDRFSAERLKGVDSTLKIQPAELGDSAVYLCASSLVGNMNTEAFFGQGTRLTVV.

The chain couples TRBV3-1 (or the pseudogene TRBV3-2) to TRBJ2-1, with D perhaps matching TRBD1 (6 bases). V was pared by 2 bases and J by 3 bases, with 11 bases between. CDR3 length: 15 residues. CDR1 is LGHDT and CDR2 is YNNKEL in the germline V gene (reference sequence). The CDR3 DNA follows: TGTGCCAGCAGCCAAAATGGGGGCGGCTACAATGAGCAGTTCTTC. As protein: CASSQNGGGYNEQFF.

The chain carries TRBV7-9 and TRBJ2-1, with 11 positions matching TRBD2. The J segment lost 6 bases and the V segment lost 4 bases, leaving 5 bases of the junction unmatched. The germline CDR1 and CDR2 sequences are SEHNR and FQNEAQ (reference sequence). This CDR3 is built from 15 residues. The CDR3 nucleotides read TGTGCCAGCAGCTATAGCGGGAGGGCCTCCAATGAGCAGTTCTTC. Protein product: CASSYSGRASNEQFF.

For the CDR3, the DNA is TGTGCCTGGAGTGTACAGGGAGAGTATGGCTACACCTTC. Translated, it gives CAWSVQGEYGYTF. The rearrangement joins TRBV30 to TRBJ1-2, with D possibly TRBD1 on 6 matching bases. V dropped 0 bases and J dropped 5 bases, with 10 bases sitting between them. Germline V lookup: CDR1 GTSNPN, CDR2 SVGIG (reference sequence). The CDR3 has 13 residues.

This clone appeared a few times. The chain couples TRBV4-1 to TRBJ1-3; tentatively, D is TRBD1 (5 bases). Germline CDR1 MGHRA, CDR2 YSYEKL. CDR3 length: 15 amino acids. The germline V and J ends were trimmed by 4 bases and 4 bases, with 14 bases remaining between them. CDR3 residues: CASSPAGLIGNTIYF. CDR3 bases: TGCGCCAGCAGCCCCGCGGGACTGATAGGAAACACCATATATTTT.

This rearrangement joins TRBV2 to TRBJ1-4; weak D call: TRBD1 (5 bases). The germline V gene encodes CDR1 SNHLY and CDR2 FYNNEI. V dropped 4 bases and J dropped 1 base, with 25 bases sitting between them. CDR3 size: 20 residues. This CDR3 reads CASSVNRVSGFSQTNEKLFF. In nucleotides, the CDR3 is TGTGCCAGCAGTGTCAATCGGGTATCAGGGTTCAGTCAAACTAATGAAAAACTGTTTTTT.

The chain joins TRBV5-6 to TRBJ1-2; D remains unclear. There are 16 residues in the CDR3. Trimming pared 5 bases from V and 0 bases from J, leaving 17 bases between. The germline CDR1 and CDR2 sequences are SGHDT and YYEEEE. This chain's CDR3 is CASSLPPPTANYGYTF. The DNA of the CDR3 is TGTGCCAGCAGTCTGCCCCCACCTACAGCTAACTATGGCTACACCTTC. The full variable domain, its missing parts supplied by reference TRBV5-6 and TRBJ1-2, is DAGVTQSPTHLIKTRGQQVTLRCSPKSGHDTVSWYQQALGQGPQFIFQYYEEEERQRGNFPDRFSGHQFPNYSSELNVNALLLGDSALYLCASSLPPPTANYGYTFGSGTRLTVV.

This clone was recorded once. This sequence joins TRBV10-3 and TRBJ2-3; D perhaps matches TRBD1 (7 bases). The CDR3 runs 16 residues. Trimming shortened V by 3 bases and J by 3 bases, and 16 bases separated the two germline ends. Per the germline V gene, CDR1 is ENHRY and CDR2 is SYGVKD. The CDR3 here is CAISDGQGGRTDTQYF. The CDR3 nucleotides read TGTGCCATCAGTGACGGTCAGGGGGGAAGGACAGATACGCAGTATTTT.

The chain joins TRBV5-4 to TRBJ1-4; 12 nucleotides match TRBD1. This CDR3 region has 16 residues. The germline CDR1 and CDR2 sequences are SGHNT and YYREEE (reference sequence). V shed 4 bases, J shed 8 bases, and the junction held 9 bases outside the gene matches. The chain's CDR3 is CASSPGQGAPSEKLFF. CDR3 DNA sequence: TGTGCCAGCAGCCCGGGACAGGGGGCGCCGTCGGAAAAACTGTTTTTT.

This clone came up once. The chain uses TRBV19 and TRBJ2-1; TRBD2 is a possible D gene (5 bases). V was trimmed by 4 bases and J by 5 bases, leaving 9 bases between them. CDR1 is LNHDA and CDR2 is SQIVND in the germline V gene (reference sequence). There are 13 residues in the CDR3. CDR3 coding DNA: TGTGCCAGTAGTACTCAGAGGGACAATGAGCAGTTCTTC. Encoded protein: CASSTQRDNEQFF.

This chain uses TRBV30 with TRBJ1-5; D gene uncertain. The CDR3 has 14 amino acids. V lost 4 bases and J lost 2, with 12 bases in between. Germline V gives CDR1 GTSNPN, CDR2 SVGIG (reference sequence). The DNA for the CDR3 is TGTGCCTGGAACAGTTTGCAGGGCAATCAGCCCCAGCATTTT. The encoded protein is CAWNSLQGNQPQHF.

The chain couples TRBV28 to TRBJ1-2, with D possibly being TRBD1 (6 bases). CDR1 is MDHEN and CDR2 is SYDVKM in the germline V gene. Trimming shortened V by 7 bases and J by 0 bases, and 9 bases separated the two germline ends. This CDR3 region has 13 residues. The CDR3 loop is CASKQGPNYGYTF. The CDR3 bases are TGTGCCAGCAAGCAGGGGCCTAACTATGGCTACACCTTC.

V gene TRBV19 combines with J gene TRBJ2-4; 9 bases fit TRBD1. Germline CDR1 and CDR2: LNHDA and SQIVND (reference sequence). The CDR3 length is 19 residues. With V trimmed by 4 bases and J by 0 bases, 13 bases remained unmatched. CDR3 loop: CASSKPGQGLNIAKNIQYF. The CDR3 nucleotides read TGTGCCAGTAGTAAGCCGGGACAGGGTTTGAATATAGCCAAAAACATTCAGTACTTC.

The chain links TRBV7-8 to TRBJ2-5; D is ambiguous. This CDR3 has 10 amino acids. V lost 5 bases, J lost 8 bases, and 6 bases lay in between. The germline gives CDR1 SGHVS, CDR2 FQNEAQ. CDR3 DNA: TGTGCCAGCAGCCTGTCAACCCAGTACTTC. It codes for CASSLSTQYF. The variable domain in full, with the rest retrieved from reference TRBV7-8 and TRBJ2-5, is GAGVSQSPRYKVAKRGQDVALRCDPISGHVSLFWYQQALGQGPEFLTYFQNEAQLDKSGLPSDRFFAERPEGSVSTLKIQRTQQEDSAVYLCASSLSTQYFGPGTRLLVL.

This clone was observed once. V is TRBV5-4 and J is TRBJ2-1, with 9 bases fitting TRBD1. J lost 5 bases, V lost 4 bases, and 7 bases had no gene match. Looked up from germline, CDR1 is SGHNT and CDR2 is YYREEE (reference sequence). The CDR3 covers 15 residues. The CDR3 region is CASSTGQGQNNEQFF. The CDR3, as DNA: TGTGCCAGCAGCACGGGACAGGGCCAAAACAATGAGCAGTTCTTC.